Below, one T cell receptor (beta chain) is given with its context. The sample originates from a study of T cell responses to AZD1222 COVID-19 vaccine. TCRdb's copy holds only in-frame clones and misses some; the assay was immunoSEQ multiplex PCR. The sample has 150,000 to 200,000 clones, approximately 93% seen once. Germline-derived CDR1 and CDR2 are MGHRA and YSYEKL. The V end lost 6 bases, the J end lost 6 bases, and 15 bases lay between the germline ends. The CDR3 runs to 14 residues. The rearrangement joins TRBV4-1 to TRBJ1-5, with D tentatively TRBD1 (5 bases). Sequenced material: peripheral blood, taken on day 0 of AZD1222 vaccination. This TCR derives from an adult in good health. The CDR3 DNA follows: TGCGCCAGCAGTCTTCAAGGGGAATCTCAGCCCCAGCATTTT. Translated: CASSLQGESQPQHF.